Listed below are T cell receptor beta chains from one sample, sequenced in a study of blood T cell repertoires in COVID-19. The table came from immunoSEQ multiplex PCR; TCRdb's copy has only in-frame clones and leaves some out. This table holds about 210,000 clones, 89% found once. Source material: peripheral blood. The receptor set was obtained from a middle-aged woman with acute or convalescent COVID-19. Both conserved end residues are part of each CDR3. The order of the fields is CDR3 protein, CDR3 DNA, D gene, CDR3 length, V gene, J gene, clone size. D genes are given only for firm matches. Clone size is shown for a subset of rows, as once, few, many or a class of expanded clone.

CDR3aa: CASSGRDSEAFF
CDR3nt: TGTGCCAGTAGTGGTAGGGACAGTGAAGCTTTCTTT
d_gene: TRBD1
len: 12
v_gene: TRBV19
j_gene: TRBJ1-1
abundance: few

CDR3aa: CASSLGTGGAGNTEAFF
CDR3nt: TGTGCCAGCAGCTTGGGCACAGGGGGCGCGGGGAACACTGAAGCTTTCTTT
d_gene: TRBD1
len: 17
v_gene: TRBV5-4
j_gene: TRBJ1-1
abundance: NA

CDR3aa: CAIRGGQGITTDTQYF
CDR3nt: TGTGCCATCAGGGGGGGGCAGGGAATTACCACAGATACGCAGTATTTT
d_gene: NA
len: 16
v_gene: TRBV10-3
j_gene: TRBJ2-3
abundance: NA

CDR3aa: CASSPSSRAEGYGYTF
CDR3nt: TGTGCCAGCAGCCCTTCATCCCGGGCCGAGGGCTATGGCTACACCTTC
d_gene: NA
len: 16
v_gene: TRBV6-4
j_gene: TRBJ1-2
abundance: NA

CDR3aa: CASSHGGFGFDYGYTF
CDR3nt: TGCGCCAGCAGTCATGGAGGGTTCGGTTTCGACTATGGCTACACCTTC
d_gene: NA
len: 16
v_gene: TRBV23-1
j_gene: TRBJ1-2
abundance: many

CDR3aa: CASSESVSVAFF
CDR3nt: TGCGCCAGCAGTGAGTCAGTGAGCGTCGCTTTCTTT
d_gene: NA
len: 12
v_gene: TRBV10-2
j_gene: TRBJ1-1
abundance: NA

CDR3aa: CASSEWEGTGGGYGYTF
CDR3nt: TGTGCCAGCAGTGAATGGGAGGGGACAGGGGGAGGGTATGGCTACACCTTC
d_gene: TRBD1
len: 17
v_gene: TRBV6-1
j_gene: TRBJ1-2
abundance: NA

CDR3aa: CASSTGQGATNEKLFF
CDR3nt: TGCGCCAGCAGCACCGGACAGGGGGCAACTAATGAAAAACTGTTTTTT
d_gene: TRBD1
len: 16
v_gene: TRBV5-1
j_gene: TRBJ1-4
abundance: NA

CDR3aa: CASSEAQGNSNQPQHF
CDR3nt: TGTGCCAGCAGTGAAGCGCAGGGGAATAGCAATCAGCCCCAGCATTTT
d_gene: NA
len: 16
v_gene: TRBV6-1
j_gene: TRBJ1-5
abundance: NA

CDR3aa: CASSLAPRGSGNTIYF
CDR3nt: TGTGCCAGCAGCTTGGCCCCCAGGGGCTCTGGAAACACCATATATTTT
d_gene: NA
len: 16
v_gene: TRBV5-4
j_gene: TRBJ1-3
abundance: NA